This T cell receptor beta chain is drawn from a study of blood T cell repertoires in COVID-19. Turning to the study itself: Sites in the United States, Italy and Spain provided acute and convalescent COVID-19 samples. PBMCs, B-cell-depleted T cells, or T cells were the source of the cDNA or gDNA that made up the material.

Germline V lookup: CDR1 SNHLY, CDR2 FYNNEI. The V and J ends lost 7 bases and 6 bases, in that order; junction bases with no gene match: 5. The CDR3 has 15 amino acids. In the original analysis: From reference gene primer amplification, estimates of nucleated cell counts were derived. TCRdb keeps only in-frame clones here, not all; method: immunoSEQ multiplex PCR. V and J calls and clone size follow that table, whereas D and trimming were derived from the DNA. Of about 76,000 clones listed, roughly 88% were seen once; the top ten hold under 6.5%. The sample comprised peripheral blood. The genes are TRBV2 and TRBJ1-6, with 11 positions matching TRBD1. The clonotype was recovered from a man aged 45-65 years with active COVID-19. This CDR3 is CASTGTGGSNSPLHF. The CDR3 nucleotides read TGTGCCAGCACCGGGACAGGGGGTAGTAATTCACCCCTCCACTTT.